Many counts were recorded for the clone carrying this T cell receptor beta chain. It was with unique molecular identifiers that the TCRbeta library was prepared. One entry per CDR3 protein, called by TCRdb with MiXCR from the PCR reads. Among about 110,000 distinct CDR3 sequences, about 9.3% were seen once, and the ten largest hold roughly 8%. The record originates from a study of T-cell reconstitution after alpha-beta-depleted transplantation in children. The CDR3 is 14 amino acids. V lost 3 bases and J 2 bases, leaving 8 bases between the germline ends. Source: PBMCs from the stem cell graft donor, taken from the stem cell graft. The rearrangement links TRBV12-3 or TRBV12-4 to TRBJ1-5; unclear D gene. The receptor's source is a human donor who donated a stem cell graft to a child with acute lymphoblastic leukemia. The CDR3 coding sequence is TGTGCCAGCAGTTTCGTGGGTCGCAATCAGCCCCAGCATTTT. Protein sequence: CASSFVGRNQPQHF.